This T cell receptor beta chain originates from a study of blood T cell repertoires in COVID-19. Looking at the study overall: PBMCs, B-cell-depleted T cells, or T cells were the source of the cDNA or gDNA that made up the material.

Clones were sequenced by immunoSEQ multiplex PCR, and TCRdb holds only the in-frame ones, with some missing. Of around 230,000 clones in the sample, roughly four fifths were seen once. Trimming pared 2 bases from V and 2 bases from J, leaving 9 bases between. This CDR3 has 14 amino acids. CDR1 is MDHEN and CDR2 is SYDVKM in the germline V gene. The sequencing input was peripheral blood. The rearrangement joins TRBV28 to TRBJ1-2; D call uncertain. This sequence originates from a woman aged 80 or older with acute or convalescent COVID-19. The CDR3 loop is CASSLIDTNYGYTF. The DNA of the CDR3 is TGTGCCAGCAGTTTAATCGACACGAACTATGGCTACACCTTC.